Below, 21 T cell receptor beta chains from the same sample are listed, as sequenced in a study of shared clonotypes between healthy human individuals. Sequencing used immunoSEQ multiplex PCR; TCRdb keeps in-frame clones, though not all of them. Of approximately 530,000 clones listed, 95% to 97% are singletons. What was sequenced was naive CD4+ T cells sorted from blood. The subset here: CD45RA+ positively selected. All receptors come from a young woman in good health.

V and J are TRBV7-9 and TRBJ2-5; D possibly uses TRBD1 or TRBD2 (6 bases each). Germline CDR1 and CDR2: SEHNR and FQNEAQ (reference sequence). The CDR3 loop spans 13 amino acids. V shed 5 bases and J shed 7 bases, with 14 bases lying between them. CDR3 nucleotide sequence: TGTGCCAGCAGCCAGGTGGAGGGGGGGACCCAGTACTTC. Its protein product is CASSQVEGGTQYF.

V gene TRBV7-7 combines with J gene TRBJ1-1; D remains unclear. CDR1 is SSHAT, CDR2 FNYEAQ, per germline (reference sequence). This CDR3 is built from 13 residues. V lost 5 bases to trimming and J lost 0 bases, with 7 bases between them. The CDR3 loop is CASSAQMNTEAFF. The DNA for the CDR3 is TGTGCCAGCAGCGCGCAAATGAACACTGAAGCTTTCTTT.

The V and J genes are TRBV20-1 and TRBJ1-2; D call uncertain. The CDR3 is 11 residues long. The germline V gene has CDR1 DFQATT and CDR2 SNEGSKA (reference sequence). V lost 0 bases and J lost 9, with 8 bases in between. The CDR3 loop is CSARDRRSYTF. The CDR3 DNA follows: TGCAGTGCTAGAGATCGACGGAGCTACACCTTC.

The chain carries TRBV19 and TRBJ1-4, with no clear D. The germline CDR1 and CDR2 sequences are LNHDA and SQIVND (reference sequence). V lost 9 bases and J 0 bases, leaving 14 bases between the germline ends. The CDR3 consists of 15 residues. The CDR3 sequence is CASTRALTTNEKLFF. The CDR3 DNA sequence: TGTGCCAGCACCAGAGCTCTGACAACTAATGAAAAACTGTTTTTT. Combining the CDR3 with reference TRBV19 and TRBJ1-4 gives the whole variable domain DGGITQSPKYLFRKEGQNVTLSCEQNLNHDAMYWYRQDPGQGLRLIYYSQIVNDFQKGDIAEGYSVSREKKESFPLTVTSAQKNPTAFYLCASTRALTTNEKLFFGSGTQLSVL.

This sequence joins TRBV7-8 and TRBJ1-1; possible D gene TRBD1, 6 bases. Germline loops: CDR1 SGHVS, CDR2 FQNEAQ. V was pared by 3 bases and J by 1 base, with 12 bases between. The CDR3 runs 15 residues. The CDR3 protein is CASSFPGQSNTEAFF. The CDR3 DNA reads as TGTGCCAGCAGCTTTCCCGGACAGTCGAACACTGAAGCTTTCTTT.

The chain links TRBV4-1 to TRBJ2-4; D remains unclear. The length of the CDR3 is 17 residues. With 1 base removed from V and 4 bases from J, the gap between germline ends came to 17 bases. Germline V gives CDR1 MGHRA, CDR2 YSYEKL. The CDR3 protein is CASSQGAPKQKKNIQYF. The CDR3 DNA is TGCGCCAGCAGCCAAGGCGCACCCAAGCAGAAAAAAAACATTCAGTACTTC.

The rearrangement uses TRBV7-6 and TRBJ2-7; 8 nucleotides line up with TRBD2. Germline V lookup: CDR1 SGHVS, CDR2 FNYEAQ. J lost 4 bases, V lost 4 bases, and 12 bases had no gene match. The CDR3 totals 16 residues. In DNA form, the CDR3 reads TGTGCCAGCAGCTCACCCCCCGGGACTAGTAATTACGAGCAGTACTTC. Amino acids: CASSSPPGTSNYEQYF.

About this clone itself: Other DNA sequences in this specimen translate into the identical CDR3. The chain links TRBV27 to TRBJ1-2; TRBD1 agrees at 8 bases. The CDR3 spans 13 residues. CDR1 and CDR2 from the germline V gene are MNHEY and SMNVEV (reference sequence). V was clipped by 8 bases and J by 3 bases; unmatched bases: 5. In DNA, the CDR3 is TGTGCCAGCTCCCCGACAGGGGACTATGGCTACACCTTC. Residues: CASSPTGDYGYTF.

The V gene is TRBV5-4, the J gene TRBJ1-5; maybe TRBD1 (5 bases). V lost 0 bases and J lost 6, with 10 bases in between. The germline CDR1 and CDR2 sequences are SGHNT and YYREEE (reference sequence). The CDR3 runs 14 residues. In nucleotides, the CDR3 is TGTGCCAGCAGCTTGGGTGGGACTGGTCAGCCCCAGCATTTT. Translated: CASSLGGTGQPQHF.

This clone turned up a few times. The V gene is TRBV19, the J gene TRBJ2-3, with 11 bases matching TRBD2. There are 17 residues in the CDR3. Germline-derived CDR1 and CDR2 are LNHDA and SQIVND (reference sequence). Trimming took 4 bases from V and 4 from J; bases not matched to a gene: 10. The DNA of the CDR3 is TGTGCCAGTAGTAGGAAACTAGCGGGAGTGGTCGCAGATACGCAGTATTTT. It codes for CASSRKLAGVVADTQYF.

The J gene is TRBJ2-6, the V gene TRBV19; D remains ambiguous. The ends were cut back, 4 bases at V and 0 bases at J, with 13 bases in the middle. Germline V gene lookup returns CDR1 LNHDA and CDR2 SQIVND (reference sequence). The CDR3 spans 17 residues. The CDR3 spells CASSRRLRSSGANVLTF. CDR3 nucleotide sequence: TGTGCCAGTAGTAGGCGCCTGCGGAGCTCTGGGGCCAACGTCCTGACTTTC.

V is TRBV5-1 and J is TRBJ2-7, with 11 positions matching TRBD2. There are 15 residues in the CDR3. Germline loops: CDR1 SGHRS, CDR2 YFSETQ. V lost 6 bases, J lost 5 bases, and 10 bases stayed unmatched. The CDR3 here is CASTTTSGTVHEQYF. The DNA for the CDR3 is TGCGCCAGCACCACGACTAGCGGGACGGTCCACGAGCAGTACTTC.

This chain connects TRBV4-1 to TRBJ1-3; possibly TRBD1 for D (5 bases). CDR1 and CDR2 from the germline V gene are MGHRA and YSYEKL. Trimming removed 2 bases from V and 4 bases from J, with 12 bases in between. The CDR3 length is 15 residues. The CDR3 DNA reads TGCGCCAGCAGCCAAATCGGGGGATCAGGAAACACCATATATTTT. Residues: CASSQIGGSGNTIYF.

This clone is a singleton in its sample. The V call is TRBV7-3, the J call TRBJ2-3, with 8 bases matching TRBD2. The V gene's germline CDR1 is SGHTA and CDR2 FQGTGA. The CDR3 runs 15 residues. Trimming at V came to 5 bases and at J to 4 bases, leaving 8 bases not matched to a gene. The CDR3 nucleotides read TGTGCCAGCAGCCAAAGGAGCGGGAGCTCAGATACGCAGTATTTT. It yields the protein CASSQRSGSSDTQYF.

The chain recombines TRBV28 with TRBJ1-6; D remains ambiguous. Trimming left V 6 bases short and J 9 bases short, with 18 bases between. Germline V gives CDR1 MDHEN, CDR2 SYDVKM. CDR3 size: 15 residues. The CDR3 DNA reads as TGTGCCAGCAGCGTCCCGTCAGTGTTCGGTTCACCCCTCCACTTT. It translates to CASSVPSVFGSPLHF.

V is TRBV2 and J is TRBJ2-1; D remains ambiguous. Trimming removed 2 bases at V and 7 bases at J, with 15 bases between. Germline CDR1 and CDR2: SNHLY and FYNNEI. The length of the CDR3 is 15 residues. The CDR3 sequence is CASSELLASQNEQFF. CDR3 coding DNA: TGTGCCAGCAGTGAACTATTGGCGTCCCAGAATGAGCAGTTCTTC. The entire variable domain, with the rest obtained from reference TRBV2 and TRBJ2-1, is as follows: EPEVTQTPSHQVTQMGQEVILRCVPISNHLYFYWYRQILGQKVEFLVSFYNNEISEKSEIFDDQFSVERPDGSNFTLKIRSTKLEDSAMYFCASSELLASQNEQFFGPGTRLTVL.

CDR3 region: CASSFAADHYGYTF. The CDR3 nucleotides are TGTGCCAGCAGTTTCGCGGCAGATCACTATGGCTACACCTTC. This chain links TRBV28 with TRBJ1-2; D call uncertain. The CDR3 spans 14 residues. CDR1 and CDR2 (germline): MDHEN, SYDVKM. V was shortened by 3 bases and J by 3 bases, with 11 bases between the two germline ends.

J is TRBJ1-2 and V is TRBV7-2; D call uncertain. This CDR3 has 13 amino acids. CDR1 is SGHTA, CDR2 FQGNSA, per germline. V shed 1 base and J shed 8 bases, with 11 bases lying between them. The CDR3 region is CASSLGGMRGYTF. CDR3 DNA sequence: TGTGCCAGCAGCTTAGGGGGTATGCGAGGCTACACCTTC.

The chain joins TRBV18 to TRBJ2-7; 12 positions agree with TRBD2. The CDR3 has 15 residues. The germline V gene encodes CDR1 KGHSH and CDR2 LQKENI. V gave up 5 bases and J gave up 5 bases; unmatched junction bases: 7. The CDR3 sequence: CASSSTSGSINEQYF. The CDR3 region has the DNA TGTGCCAGCTCATCGACTAGCGGGAGTATCAACGAGCAGTACTTC.

This sequence joins TRBV4-1 and TRBJ2-7; 8 bases agree with TRBD2. Germline lookup yields CDR1 MGHRA and CDR2 YSYEKL. The CDR3 loop spans 15 amino acids. V lost 0 bases and J lost 7; bases outside the gene matches: 8. The CDR3 bases are TGCGCCAGCAGCCAAGAACCGGGACTAGAGGGTGAGCAGTACTTC. It is translated as CASSQEPGLEGEQYF.

For this clone: Other DNA sequences in the sample encode the same CDR3. This sequence joins TRBV19 and TRBJ2-3, with a possible D match to TRBD2 (5 bases). Germline V gene lookup returns CDR1 LNHDA and CDR2 SQIVND (reference sequence). V gave up 7 bases and J gave up 2 bases, with 13 bases separating them. The CDR3 has 14 amino acids. CDR3 amino acids: CASNSRGYTDTQYF. CDR3 nucleotide sequence: TGTGCCAGTAACTCCCGGGGTTACACAGATACGCAGTATTTT.